Sequencing of this T cell receptor beta chain was carried out in a study of shared clonotypes between healthy human individuals. Study-level background: Three plates were used per donor for CD4 naive, three for CD4 memory, two for CD8 naive and one for CD8 memory.

Sequencing was performed with immunoSEQ multiplex PCR; in TCRdb, only in-frame clones are kept and a portion is missing. Here the sample spans about 2.2 million clones, around 95% being singletons. Naive CD8 cells comprised CD45RO-negative, CCR7-positively selected cells, excluding terminally differentiated effector memory CD45RA+ cells. The CDR3 is made up of 15 amino acids. Germline-derived CDR1 and CDR2 are SGDLS and YYNGEE. Trimming took 0 bases from V and 5 from J, leaving 14 bases between them. The receptor comes from a man in his late teens or twenties in good health. Some clones in this sample may be carry-over from other donors' samples. The rearrangement joins TRBV9 to TRBJ1-2; tentatively, D is TRBD1 (5 bases). The source material was naive CD8+ T cells from PBMCs. CDR3 region: CASSVVGGSRYGYTF. For the CDR3, the DNA is TGTGCCAGCAGCGTAGTTGGGGGGTCAAGGTATGGCTACACCTTC.